A few counts support the clone carrying this TCR beta chain. Documented time point: persistent/refractory GD, antithyroid drugs over 5 years with positive TRAb. With RNA extracted from PBMCs as input, the TCR library was made. The data were taken from a study of regulatory T cells in long-lasting Graves disease. Sequencing libraries for TCR beta were prepared with iRepertoire HTBI primers and Arm-PCR of CDR3 regions. TCRdb processed the multiplex PCR reads anew with MiXCR; each CDR3 protein has one entry. This sample has over 450,000 distinct CDR3 sequences, with roughly 21% found just once. Trimming left V 4 bases short and J 3 bases short, with 20 bases between. This CDR3 is 16 amino acids long. CDR1 and CDR2 from the germline V gene are SGDLS and YYNGEE.

The sample was peripheral blood mononuclear cells (PBMCs), taken when the disease was refractory, from a patient treated with antithyroid drugs. The clonotype originates from a female donor with Graves disease. The chain couples TRBV9 to TRBJ2-7; D uncertain. The DNA of the CDR3 is TGTGCCAGCAGCCCTACCTCGGGTCGGAGTTTCTACGAGCAGTACTTC. The encoded protein is CASSPTSGRSFYEQYF.